This T cell receptor (beta chain) derives from a study of blood T cell repertoires in COVID-19 (dated by TCRdb to 2020 to 2021). Describing the broader study: Samples covering the acute and convalescent phases of COVID-19 were provided by collaborators in the United States, Italy and Spain. Nearly every sample came with metadata listing a de-identified subject ID, COVID-19 status, age in years and sex. Samples came from the ongoing ImmuneRACE study (first 160 participants) plus 1,254 subjects from 6 global collaborators. Where HLA class I and class II types were available, the types were taken from metadata supplied by the sample provider, not from assay-based typing. The repertoires were made available in a free public database intended to serve as a resource for research on the immune response to SARS-CoV-2. The material from the prospective study consisted of cDNA or gDNA derived from T cells, B-cell-depleted T cells, or PBMCs. Deeply sampled blood TCRbeta repertoires from subjects exposed to, actively infected with, or recovered from COVID-19 were included in the dataset. The paper as a whole reports these results and caveats: How much clinical and demographic metadata was included differed by source and by participant, and the metadata was provided uncurated.

Of note for this clone: What antigen it recognizes has not been identified. Base qualities are missing; no much larger clone stands one base away.

The immunoSEQ Assay, a bias-controlled multiplex PCR, was used to amplify TCRbeta CDR3 regions from genomic DNA. In the original analysis: The number of nucleated cells in each sample was estimated from the amplification of reference gene primers within the assay. To quantify the absolute abundance of each unique TCRbeta CDR3 rearrangement, sequence reads were collapsed and filtered. For each sample, productive Simpson clonality was calculated as the square root of Simpson's diversity index over productive rearrangements. TCRdb retrieved this table from immuneACCESS and kept in-frame rearrangements only. Not all clones are present; in checked studies, unresolved V genes account for under half, and no reason is known for the remainder. V and J calls and clone size are those listed in that table; D and trimming were worked out from the DNA. The table for this sample lists some 150,000 clones; about nine tenths of them were counted only once. About 10% of the sample goes to the ten largest clones.

The CDR3 measures 15 amino acids from cysteine to phenylalanine. Kept here is only the CDR3 DNA, which spans 45 bases and is read in frame from base 1. The germline V gene gives CDR1 as MNHEY and CDR2 as SVGAGI. Trimming at the junction amounts to 3 bases on V and 3 bases on J, and the germline ends lie 12 bases apart. Whole blood was collected in K2EDTA tubes by collaborating institutions according to the institutions' own protocols. For TCRbeta analysis, collaborators shipped samples as frozen whole blood, isolated PBMCs, or DNA extracted from either of those sample types. The rearranged segments are TRBV6-5 and TRBJ2-4, and possibly TRBD2, on 5 matching bases. The clonotype was recovered from a man aged 45 to 65 with active or convalescent COVID-19. Sample: peripheral blood. CDR3 loop: CASSYGELGKNIQYF. The nucleotides are TGTGCCAGCAGTTATGGGGAGCTAGGCAAAAACATTCAGTACTTC.